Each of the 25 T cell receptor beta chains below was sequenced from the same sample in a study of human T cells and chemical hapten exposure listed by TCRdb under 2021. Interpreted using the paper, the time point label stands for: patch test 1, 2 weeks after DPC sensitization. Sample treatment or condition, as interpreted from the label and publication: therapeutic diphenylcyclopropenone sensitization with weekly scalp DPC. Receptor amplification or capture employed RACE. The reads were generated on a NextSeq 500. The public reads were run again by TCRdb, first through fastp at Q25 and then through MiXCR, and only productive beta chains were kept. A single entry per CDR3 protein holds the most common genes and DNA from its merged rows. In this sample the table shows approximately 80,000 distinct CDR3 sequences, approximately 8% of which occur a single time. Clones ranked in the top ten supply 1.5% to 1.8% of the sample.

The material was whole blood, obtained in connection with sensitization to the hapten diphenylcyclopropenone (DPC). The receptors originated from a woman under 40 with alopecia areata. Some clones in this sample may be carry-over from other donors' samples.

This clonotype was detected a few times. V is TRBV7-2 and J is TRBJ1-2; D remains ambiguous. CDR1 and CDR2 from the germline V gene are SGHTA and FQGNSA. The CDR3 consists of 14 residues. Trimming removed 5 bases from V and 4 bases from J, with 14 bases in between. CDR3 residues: CASSQWVSGYGYTF. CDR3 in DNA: TGTGCCAGCAGCCAGTGGGTCTCGGGCTATGGCTACACCTTC. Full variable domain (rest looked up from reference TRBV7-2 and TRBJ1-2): GAGVSQSPSNKVTEKGKDVELRCDPISGHTALYWYRQSLGQGLEFLIYFQGNSAPDKSGLPSDRFSAERTGGSVSTLTIQRTQQEDSAVYLCASSQWVSGYGYTFGSGTRLTVV.

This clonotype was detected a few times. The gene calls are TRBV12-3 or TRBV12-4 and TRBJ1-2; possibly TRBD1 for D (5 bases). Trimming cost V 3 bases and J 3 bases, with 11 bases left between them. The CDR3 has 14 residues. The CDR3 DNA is TGTGCCAGCAGTTTCGACAGACGTTACTATGGCTACACCTTC. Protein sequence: CASSFDRRYYGYTF.

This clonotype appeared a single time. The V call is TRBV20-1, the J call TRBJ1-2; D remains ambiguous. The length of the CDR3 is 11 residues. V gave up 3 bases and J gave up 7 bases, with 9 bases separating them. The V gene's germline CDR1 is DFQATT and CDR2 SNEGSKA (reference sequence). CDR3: CSASTTSGYTF. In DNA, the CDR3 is TGCAGTGCTAGCACGACCTCTGGCTACACCTTC.

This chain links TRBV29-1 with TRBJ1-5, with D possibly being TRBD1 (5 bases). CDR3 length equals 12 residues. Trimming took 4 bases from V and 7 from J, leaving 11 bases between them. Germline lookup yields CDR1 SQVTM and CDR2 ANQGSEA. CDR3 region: CSVGGAEQPQHF. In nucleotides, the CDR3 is TGCAGCGTTGGGGGCGCAGAACAGCCCCAGCATTTT.

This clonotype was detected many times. The DNA of the CDR3 is TGTGCCAGCAGTTTGAGATGGAACATAGACGAGGATCAGCCCCAGCATTTT. Its translation: CASSLRWNIDEDQPQHF. The chain uses TRBV12-3 or TRBV12-4 and TRBJ1-5; D gene unclear. The CDR3 covers 17 residues. Trimming removed 3 bases at V and 5 bases at J, with 20 bases between.

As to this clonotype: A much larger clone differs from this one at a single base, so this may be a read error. The CDR3 DNA follows: TGTGCCGGCAGTTACTCGCTCAGGGGGGACTATGGCTACACCTTC. Its translation: CAGSYSLRGDYGYTF. The rearrangement joins TRBV6-5 to TRBJ1-2, with 7 bases identical to TRBD1. This CDR3 comprises 15 residues. CDR1 and CDR2 (germline): MNHEY, SVGAGI.

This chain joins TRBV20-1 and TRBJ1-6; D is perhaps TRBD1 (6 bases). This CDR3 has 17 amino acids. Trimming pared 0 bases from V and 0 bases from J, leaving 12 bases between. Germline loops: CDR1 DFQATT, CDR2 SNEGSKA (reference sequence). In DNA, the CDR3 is TGCAGTGCTAGAGATCTCGACAGGAGCTCCTATAATTCACCCCTCCACTTT. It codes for CSARDLDRSSYNSPLHF.

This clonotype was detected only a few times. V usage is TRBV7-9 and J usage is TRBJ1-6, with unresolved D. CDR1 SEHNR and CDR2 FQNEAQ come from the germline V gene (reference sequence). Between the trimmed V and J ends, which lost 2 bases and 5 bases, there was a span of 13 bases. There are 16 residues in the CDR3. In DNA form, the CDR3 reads TGTGCCAGCAGCTTATTTTCCAGCCACGATAATTCACCCCTCCACTTT. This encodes CASSLFSSHDNSPLHF.

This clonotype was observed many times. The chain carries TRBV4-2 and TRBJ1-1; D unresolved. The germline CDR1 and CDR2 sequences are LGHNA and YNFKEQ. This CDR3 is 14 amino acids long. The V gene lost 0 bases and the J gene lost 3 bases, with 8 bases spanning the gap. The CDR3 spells CASSQDPQYTEAFF. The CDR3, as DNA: TGTGCCAGCAGCCAAGATCCCCAGTACACTGAAGCTTTCTTT.

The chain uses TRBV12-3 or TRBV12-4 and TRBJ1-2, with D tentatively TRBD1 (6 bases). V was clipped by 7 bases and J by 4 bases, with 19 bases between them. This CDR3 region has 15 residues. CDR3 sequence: CASTLSRGTSYGYTF. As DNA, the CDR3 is TGTGCCAGCACCCTAAGTAGGGGGACTAGCTATGGCTACACCTTC.

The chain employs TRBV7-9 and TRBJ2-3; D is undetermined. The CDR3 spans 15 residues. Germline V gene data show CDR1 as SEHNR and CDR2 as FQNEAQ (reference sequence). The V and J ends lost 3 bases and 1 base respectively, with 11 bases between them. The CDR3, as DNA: TGTGCCAGCAGCTTTCTGGCGGCGCGCACAGATACGCAGTATTTT. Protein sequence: CASSFLAARTDTQYF.

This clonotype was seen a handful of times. The DNA for the CDR3 is TGCAGTGCTACTCAGGGGGCTAACTATGGCTACACCTTC. It is translated as CSATQGANYGYTF. The chain employs TRBV20-1 and TRBJ1-2; 7 bases are shared with TRBD1. The V and J ends lost 4 bases and 0 bases, in that order; junction bases with no gene match: 2. This CDR3 region has 13 residues. CDR1 DFQATT and CDR2 SNEGSKA come from the germline V gene (reference sequence).

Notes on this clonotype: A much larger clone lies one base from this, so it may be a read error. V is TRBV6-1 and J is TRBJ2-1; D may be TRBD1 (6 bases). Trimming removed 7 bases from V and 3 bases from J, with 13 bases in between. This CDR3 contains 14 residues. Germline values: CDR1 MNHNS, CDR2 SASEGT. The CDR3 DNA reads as TGTGCCAGCACAGGGGCGAGGATCTACAATGAGCAGTTCTTC. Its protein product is CASTGARIYNEQFF.

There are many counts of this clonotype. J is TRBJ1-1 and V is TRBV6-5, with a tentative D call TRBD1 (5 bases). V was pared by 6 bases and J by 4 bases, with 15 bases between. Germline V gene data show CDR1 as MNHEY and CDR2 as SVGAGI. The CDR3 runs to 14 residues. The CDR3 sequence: CASSWGGSRTEAFF. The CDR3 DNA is TGTGCCAGCAGCTGGGGGGGGTCACGCACTGAAGCTTTCTTT.

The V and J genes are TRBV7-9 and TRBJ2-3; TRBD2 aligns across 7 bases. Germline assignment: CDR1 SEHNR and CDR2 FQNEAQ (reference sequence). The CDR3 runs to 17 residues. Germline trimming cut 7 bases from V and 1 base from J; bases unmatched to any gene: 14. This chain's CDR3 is CASNSSAGVWGTDTQYF. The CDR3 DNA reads TGTGCCAGCAACTCCTCGGCGGGGGTGTGGGGCACAGATACGCAGTATTTT.

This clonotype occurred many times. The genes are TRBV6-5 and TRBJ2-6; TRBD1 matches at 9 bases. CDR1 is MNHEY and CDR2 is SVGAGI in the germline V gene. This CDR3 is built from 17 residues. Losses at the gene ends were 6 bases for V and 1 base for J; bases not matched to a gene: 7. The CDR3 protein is CASSELQGASGANVLTF. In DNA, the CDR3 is TGTGCCAGCAGCGAACTACAGGGGGCTTCTGGGGCCAACGTCCTGACTTTC.

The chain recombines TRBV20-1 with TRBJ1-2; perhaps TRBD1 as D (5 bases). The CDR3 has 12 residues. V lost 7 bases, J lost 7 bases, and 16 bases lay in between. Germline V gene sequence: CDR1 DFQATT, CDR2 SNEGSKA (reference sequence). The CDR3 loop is CSVPPRGGGYTF. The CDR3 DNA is TGCAGTGTTCCACCCCGGGGCGGTGGCTACACCTTC.

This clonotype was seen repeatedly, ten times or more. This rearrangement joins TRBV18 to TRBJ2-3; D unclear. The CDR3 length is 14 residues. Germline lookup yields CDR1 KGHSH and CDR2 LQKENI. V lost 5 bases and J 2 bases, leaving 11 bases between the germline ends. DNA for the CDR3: TGTGCCAGCTCAAAGCAGACAACCACAGATACGCAGTATTTT. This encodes CASSKQTTTDTQYF.

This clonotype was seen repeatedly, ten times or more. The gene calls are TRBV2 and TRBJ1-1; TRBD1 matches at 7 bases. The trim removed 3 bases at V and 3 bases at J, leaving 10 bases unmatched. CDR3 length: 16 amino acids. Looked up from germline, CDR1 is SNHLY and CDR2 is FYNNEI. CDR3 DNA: TGTGCCAGCAGTGACGACCGGACAGGAGGGGACACTGAAGCTTTCTTT. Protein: CASSDDRTGGDTEAFF.

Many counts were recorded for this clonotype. CDR3 sequence reads: CASSPRDSGGEQYF. CDR3 coding DNA: TGCGCCAGCAGCCCCCGGGACAGCGGAGGGGAGCAGTACTTC. This sequence joins TRBV5-1 and TRBJ2-7; the D gene is possibly TRBD1 (7 bases). From germline, CDR1 is SGHRS and CDR2 YFSETQ. CDR3 size: 14 residues. The ends were cut back, 4 bases at V and 7 bases at J, with 18 bases in the middle.

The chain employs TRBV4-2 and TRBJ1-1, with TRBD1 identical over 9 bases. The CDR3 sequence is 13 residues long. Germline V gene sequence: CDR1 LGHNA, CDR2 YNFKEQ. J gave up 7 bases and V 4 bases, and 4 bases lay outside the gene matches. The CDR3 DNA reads TGTGCCAGCAGCCGGGACAGGGACGTTGAAGCTTTCTTT. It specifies CASSRDRDVEAFF.

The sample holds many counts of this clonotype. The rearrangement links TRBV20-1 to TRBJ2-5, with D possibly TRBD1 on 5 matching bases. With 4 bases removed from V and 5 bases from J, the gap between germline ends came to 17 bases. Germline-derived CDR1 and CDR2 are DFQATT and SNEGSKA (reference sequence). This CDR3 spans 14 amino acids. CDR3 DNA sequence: TGCAGTGCTAACCCCGTCCAGGGCCTGGAGACCCAGTACTTC. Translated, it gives CSANPVQGLETQYF.

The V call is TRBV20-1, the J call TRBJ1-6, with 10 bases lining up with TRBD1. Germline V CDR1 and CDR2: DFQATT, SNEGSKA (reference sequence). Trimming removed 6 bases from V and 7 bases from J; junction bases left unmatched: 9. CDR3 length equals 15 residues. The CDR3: CSAHLPGQGNSPLHF. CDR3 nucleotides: TGCAGTGCCCATCTCCCGGGACAGGGGAATTCACCCCTCCACTTT.

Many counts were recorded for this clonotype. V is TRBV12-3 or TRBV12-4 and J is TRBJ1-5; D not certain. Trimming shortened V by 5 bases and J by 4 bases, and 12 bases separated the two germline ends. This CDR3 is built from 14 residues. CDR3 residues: CASSLPGQNQPQHF. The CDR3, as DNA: TGTGCCAGCAGTCTCCCTGGGCAGAATCAGCCCCAGCATTTT.

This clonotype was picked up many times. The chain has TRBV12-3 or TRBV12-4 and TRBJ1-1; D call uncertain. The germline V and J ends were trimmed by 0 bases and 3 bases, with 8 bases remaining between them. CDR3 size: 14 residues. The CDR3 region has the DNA TGTGCCAGCAGTTTAGCGGGTATGGACACTGAAGCTTTCTTT. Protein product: CASSLAGMDTEAFF.